This TCR beta chain was identified during a study of shared clonotypes between healthy human individuals. The CDR3 loop spans 13 amino acids. V lost 6 bases and J lost 0, with 6 bases in between. Germline CDR1 LGHNT, CDR2 FRNRAP. Method: immunoSEQ multiplex PCR; TCRdb's copy keeps in-frame clones and lacks some. The data hold approximately 440,000 clones, with 75% to 80% observed a single time. This clone was picked up a small number of times. The chain carries TRBV12-5 and TRBJ1-5; D gene unclear. This receptor was obtained from a woman in her forties in good health. Some clones in this sample may be carry-over from other donors' samples. Sequencing input: PBMCs. CDR3 sequence (DNA): TGTGCTAGTGGAACATATAGCAATCAGCCCCAGCATTTT. Protein: CASGTYSNQPQHF.